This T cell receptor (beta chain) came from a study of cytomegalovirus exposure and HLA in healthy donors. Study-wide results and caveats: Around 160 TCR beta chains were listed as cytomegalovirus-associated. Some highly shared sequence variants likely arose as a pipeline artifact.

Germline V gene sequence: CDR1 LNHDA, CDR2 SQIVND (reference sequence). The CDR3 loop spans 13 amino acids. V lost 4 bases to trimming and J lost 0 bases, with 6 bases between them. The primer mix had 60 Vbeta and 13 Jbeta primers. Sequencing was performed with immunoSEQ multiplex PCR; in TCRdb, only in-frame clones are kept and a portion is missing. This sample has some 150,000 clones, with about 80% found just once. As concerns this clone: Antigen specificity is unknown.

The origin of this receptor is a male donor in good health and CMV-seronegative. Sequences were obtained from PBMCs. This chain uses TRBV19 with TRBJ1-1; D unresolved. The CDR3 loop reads CASSSSMNTEAFF. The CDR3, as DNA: TGTGCCAGTAGTAGTTCAATGAACACTGAAGCTTTCTTT.